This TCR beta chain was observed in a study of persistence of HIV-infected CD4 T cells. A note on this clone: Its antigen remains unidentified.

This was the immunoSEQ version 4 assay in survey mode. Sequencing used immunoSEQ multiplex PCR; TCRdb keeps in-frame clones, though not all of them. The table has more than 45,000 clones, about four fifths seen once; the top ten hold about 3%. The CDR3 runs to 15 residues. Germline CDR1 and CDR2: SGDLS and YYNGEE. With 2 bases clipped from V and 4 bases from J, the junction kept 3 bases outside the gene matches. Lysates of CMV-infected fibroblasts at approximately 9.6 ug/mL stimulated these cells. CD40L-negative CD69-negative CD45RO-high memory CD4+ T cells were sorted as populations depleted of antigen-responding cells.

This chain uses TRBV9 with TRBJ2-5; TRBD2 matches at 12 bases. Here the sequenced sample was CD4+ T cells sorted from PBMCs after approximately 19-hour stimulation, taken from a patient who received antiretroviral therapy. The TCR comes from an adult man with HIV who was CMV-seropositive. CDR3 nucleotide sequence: TGTGCCAGCAGCGTGGGGACTAGCGGGCGAGAGACCCAGTACTTC. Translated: CASSVGTSGRETQYF.